This paragraph reports one T cell receptor (beta chain). This clonotype was counted many times. Its antigen remains undetermined. No base-level quality is on record; no much larger clone is a single base apart. Library generation was performed with 5' RACE. Sequenced on an Illumina HiSeq 2500. The second PCR ran for roughly 6 to 11 cycles and used a J-beta primer mix along with a sample-barcoded 5' primer. Each TCR beta cDNA molecule received a unique molecular identifier from a template-switch 5' adaptor carrying 12 random nucleotides. At least 2.5 million CDR3-containing paired-end reads were obtained from each sample. The Mint cDNA synthesis kit, primed by a TRBC-specific oligonucleotide, was used to synthesize first-strand cDNA from all RNA. All cDNA was treated with uracil-DNA glycosylase and then went through a first 18-cycle PCR with the universal primers M1SS and BC2_uni_R. In the authors' own workflow: For normalization, 1 million high-quality reads were randomly selected from each sample, with every read carrying a distinct molecular identifier. Reads sharing molecular identifiers were discarded rather than binned into consensus sequences. MiTCR, set to a Q25 quality threshold and the strictest error-elimination algorithm, was used for CDR3 identification, clonotype clustering and error correction. A nonparametric unseen species model with Euler transformation was used to estimate lower-bound total TCR beta diversity. TCRdb reanalyzed the raw reads on its own, using fastp at Q25 for trimming and MiXCR for clone calling, and kept in-frame beta chains. Under each unique CDR3 protein, matching rows form one entry showing the most common genes and DNA. In this record, the V and J calls reflect TCRdb's handling and not the investigators' own analysis. Across this sample there are about 800,000 distinct CDR3 sequences, with about 42% seen only once. The ten largest make up approximately 18% of the sample.

These data come from a study of blood T cells in healthy people across ages (dated by TCRdb to 2013 to 2016). About the study as a whole: In model experiments, template switching captured roughly one uniquely barcoded TCR beta cDNA molecule for every two T cells. The study measured age-related changes in TCR beta repertoire diversity using deep sequencing normalized with unique cDNA molecular identifiers. Four age groups were formed from the donors: young (average about 17 years), middle-aged (approximately 39), aged (around 68) and long-lived (roughly 88). To avoid experimental bias, donors of different ages were randomly spread across the sequencing lanes. The study analyzed two additional independent replicas of 1 million unique cDNA reads from the same blood draw for two donors, one aged 18 to 30 and one aged 80 or older. Beyond this particular receptor, the publication reports: The CMV infection status of donors was not known, potentially confounding age-related changes in expanded clonotypes. A strong correlation was found between observed TCR beta diversity and the percentage of naive T cells measured by flow cytometry. As age increased, observed TCR beta diversity per million T cells dropped in a roughly linear way, and a significant reduction was already evident by age around 41. Conclusive comparison of naive and antigen-experienced compartments was prevented by the profiling of bulk unsorted PBMCs. Compared with the aged group, the long-lived group had more naive CD4+ T cells, fewer expanded clones and increased TCR diversity, a pattern suggesting age selection. Total diversity estimates from one million sequenced T cells were considered lower bounds and underestimates.

Donors were 35 to 40 systemically healthy Caucasian individuals from Russia aged roughly 6 to 100 years. Ten milliliters of peripheral blood were drawn from each donor into EDTA-treated Vacutainer tubes. Ficoll-Paque density-gradient centrifugation was used to isolate PBMCs, with at least 7 million per sample. Trizol reagent was used to extract total RNA from the PBMCs, yielding at least 5 micrograms per sample. For every donor, an aliquot of PBMCs went through flow cytometry to measure the percentages of naive CD45RAhigh/CD27high T cells. V gives up 1 base and J gives up 7 bases, and the segment between their germline ends measures 11 bases. The CDR3 numbers 14 residues from cysteine through phenylalanine. Just CDR3 DNA is preserved here, 42 bases in frame from base 1. CDR1 and CDR2 are read off the germline V gene as SGHTA and FQGNSA.

The sequenced material came from blood. The receptor comes from an elderly man in good health. The rearranged chain carries TRBV7-2 and TRBJ2-1; TRBD2 is perhaps the D gene, given 5 matching bases. The DNA reads TGTGCCAGCAGCTTAGGAACGACTAAAAATGAGCAGTTCTTC. It encodes CASSLGTTKNEQFF.